Below are 32 T cell receptor beta chains sequenced from a single sample in a study of Tregs in tolerant kidney transplant recipients. Here immunoSEQ multiplex PCR was the method, and the copy in TCRdb shows in-frame clones only, minus some. Seen here are approximately 60,000 clones, about 86% observed once, and the top ten hold about 5.5%. Sequenced material: CD4+ T cells from blood. The receptors here all came from a human donor in good health.

The V gene is TRBV9, the J gene TRBJ1-6; D call uncertain. CDR3 length equals 13 residues. Trimming pared 6 bases from V and 5 bases from J, leaving 9 bases between. Germline-derived CDR1 and CDR2 are SGDLS and YYNGEE. CDR3 coding DNA: TGTGCCAGCACCCGCACCAATAATTCACCCCTCCACTTT. It is translated as CASTRTNNSPLHF.

The chain couples TRBV7-9 to TRBJ1-4; 9 bases fit TRBD1. The CDR3 has 14 residues. Germline V gene data show CDR1 as SEHNR and CDR2 as FQNEAQ (reference sequence). J was trimmed by 8 bases and V by 3 bases; bases with no gene match: 4. CDR3 sequence (DNA): TGTGCCAGCAGCTTGGGGGACAGGGACGAAAAACTGTTTTTT. This codes for CASSLGDRDEKLFF.

The chain joins TRBV5-6 to TRBJ2-7; D unclear. V was cut by 4 bases and J by 3 bases, with 17 bases left in between. The CDR3 is 15 amino acids. Per germline, CDR1 SGHDT and CDR2 YYEEEE. CDR3 nucleotide sequence: TGTGCCAGCAGCGGTGAAGGACGGTCCCGCTACGAGCAGTACTTC. Translated: CASSGEGRSRYEQYF. Together with reference TRBV5-6 and TRBJ2-7, the CDR3 gives the full variable domain: DAGVTQSPTHLIKTRGQQVTLRCSPKSGHDTVSWYQQALGQGPQFIFQYYEEEERQRGNFPDRFSGHQFPNYSSELNVNALLLGDSALYLCASSGEGRSRYEQYFGPGTRLTVT.

The V gene is TRBV10-2, the J gene TRBJ2-7; the match to TRBD1 covers 7 bases. The CDR3 is made up of 15 amino acids. V gave up 5 bases and J gave up 4 bases; unmatched junction bases: 11. Germline loops: CDR1 WSHSY, CDR2 SAAADI. CDR3 in amino acids: CASSSRPGQSYEQYF. For the CDR3, the DNA is TGCGCCAGCAGTTCCAGACCGGGACAGTCATACGAGCAGTACTTC.

The chain recombines TRBV5-1 with TRBJ2-1; D is tentatively TRBD1 or TRBD2 (7 bases each). This CDR3 contains 15 residues. The V gene lost 3 bases and the J gene lost 7 bases, with 17 bases spanning the gap. Germline lookup yields CDR1 SGHRS and CDR2 YFSETQ. The CDR3 coding sequence is TGCGCCAGCAGCTATCTCCAGGGGGGGAAGAATGAGCAGTTCTTC. It codes for CASSYLQGGKNEQFF. The full variable domain, rest sourced from reference TRBV5-1 and TRBJ2-1, is KAGVTQTPRYLIKTRGQQVTLSCSPISGHRSVSWYQQTPGQGLQFLFEYFSETQRNKGNFPGRFSGRQFSNSRSEMNVSTLELGDSALYLCASSYLQGGKNEQFFGPGTRLTVL.

CDR3 sequence reads: CASSHGTSGRRTDTQYF. The CDR3 region has the DNA TGTGCCAGTAGTCACGGGACTAGCGGGAGGCGCACAGATACGCAGTATTTT. The rearrangement links TRBV19 to TRBJ2-3, with 15 bases that match TRBD2. Germline CDR1 LNHDA, CDR2 SQIVND (reference sequence). With V trimmed by 5 bases and J by 1 base, 4 bases remained unmatched. The CDR3 has 17 amino acids.

In this sample, this clone turned up once. This chain joins TRBV25-1 and TRBJ1-1; tentative D call: TRBD1 (5 bases). The germline CDR1 and CDR2 sequences are MGHDK and SYGVNS. The CDR3 contains 14 residues. V lost 6 bases and J 1 base, leaving 12 bases between the germline ends. CDR3 nucleotide sequence: TGTGCCAGCAGCGCCTTGGGGGGGAACACTGAAGCTTTCTTT. Protein product: CASSALGGNTEAFF.

The chain combines TRBV6-5 with TRBJ1-2; 7 bases map to TRBD1. The trim removed 4 bases at V and 6 bases at J, leaving 8 bases unmatched. Germline V gene lookup returns CDR1 MNHEY and CDR2 SVGAGI. The CDR3 totals 14 residues. Here the CDR3 DNA reads TGTGCCAGCAGTTCCTGGACAGGTCATGATGGCTACACCTTC. Encoded protein: CASSSWTGHDGYTF.

This sequence joins TRBV15 and TRBJ1-4, with 9 bases that match TRBD1. The CDR3 spans 14 residues. Germline values: CDR1 LNHNV, CDR2 YYDKDF (reference sequence). V gave up 6 bases and J gave up 5 bases; unmatched junction bases: 4. This CDR3 is CATRQDRGNEKLFF. CDR3 coding DNA: TGTGCCACCAGGCAAGACAGGGGGAATGAAAAACTGTTTTTT.

In its sample, this clone was seen once. The chain employs TRBV2 and TRBJ1-1; D is uncertain. The V end lost 6 bases, the J end lost 4 bases, and 12 bases lay between the germline ends. CDR3 length: 13 residues. CDR1 SNHLY and CDR2 FYNNEI come from the germline V gene. Here the CDR3 DNA reads TGTGCCAGCAGGGCCCAATGGGGCACTGAAGCTTTCTTT. It is translated as CASRAQWGTEAFF.

V gene TRBV30 combines with J gene TRBJ2-5, with a weak D call TRBD2 (5 bases). Germline V gene sequence: CDR1 GTSNPN, CDR2 SVGIG (reference sequence). Trimming left V 1 base short and J 0 bases short, with 21 bases between. CDR3 length: 18 amino acids. CDR3: CAWSALGSDTAYQETQYF. CDR3 DNA sequence: TGTGCCTGGAGTGCTTTAGGTAGCGACACGGCGTACCAAGAGACCCAGTACTTC.

This chain links TRBV30 with TRBJ2-3; TRBD2 matches at 9 bases. V lost 3 bases and J lost 15; bases outside the gene matches: 19. This CDR3 is built from 15 residues. Germline-derived CDR1 and CDR2 are GTSNPN and SVGIG (reference sequence). CDR3 DNA sequence: TGTGCCTGGAGAAAGCGACTGGCGGGAGGGCCCCAGCAATATTTT. It codes for CAWRKRLAGGPQQYF.

CDR3 in amino acids: CARKGSEKLFF. The CDR3 region has the DNA TGTGCTCGGAAGGGCAGCGAAAAACTGTTTTTT. The chain is built from TRBV30 and TRBJ1-4; D unclear. Germline loops: CDR1 GTSNPN, CDR2 SVGIG (reference sequence). This CDR3 comprises 11 residues. Full variable domain (outside the CDR3, taken from reference TRBV30 and TRBJ1-4): SQTIHQWPATLVQPVGSPLSLECTVEGTSNPNLYWYRQAAGRGLQLLFYSVGIGQISSEVPQNLSASRPQDRQFILSSKKLLLSDSGFYLCARKGSEKLFFGSGTQLSVL.

The chain is built from TRBV6-1 and TRBJ2-7, with a possible D match to TRBD1 (5 bases). Germline CDR1 and CDR2: MNHNS and SASEGT. V dropped 5 bases and J dropped 1 base, with 12 bases sitting between them. CDR3 size: 14 residues. This CDR3 is CASSFLTGSYEQYF. CDR3 DNA sequence: TGTGCCAGCAGTTTCCTCACAGGTTCCTACGAGCAGTACTTC.

This chain uses TRBV7-8 with TRBJ2-5; tentatively, D is TRBD1 (7 bases). This CDR3 is built from 14 residues. The V gene's germline CDR1 is SGHVS and CDR2 FQNEAQ. The V end lost 6 bases, the J end lost 11 bases, and 22 bases lay between the germline ends. The CDR3 DNA reads as TGTGCCAGCAGGCCGCGGGACAGCGGCTGGAAGCAGTACTTC. Amino acids: CASRPRDSGWKQYF.

The rearrangement joins TRBV29-1 to TRBJ1-4; D is unresolved. Trimming removed 6 bases at V and 2 bases at J, with 13 bases between. Per the germline V gene, CDR1 is SQVTM and CDR2 is ANQGSEA. There are 14 residues in the CDR3. The CDR3 region has the DNA TGCAGCGTGATCGATTCGGGGACTAATGAAAAACTGTTTTTT. Amino acid sequence: CSVIDSGTNEKLFF.

The V gene is TRBV12-5, the J gene TRBJ1-1; TRBD1 might be the D (5 bases). Germline V gene lookup returns CDR1 LGHNT and CDR2 FRNRAP. The CDR3 has 16 residues. V lost 7 bases, J lost 10 bases, and 28 bases lay in between. CDR3: CASDLLTGPRLLGAFF. The CDR3 DNA is TGTGCTAGTGACCTCTTGACGGGACCGAGGCTTCTTGGAGCTTTCTTT.

This chain uses TRBV2 with TRBJ2-7; D might be TRBD2 (5 bases). CDR1 is SNHLY, CDR2 FYNNEI, per germline. The CDR3 contains 10 residues. Trimming shortened V by 6 bases and J by 6 bases, and 6 bases separated the two germline ends. CDR3 in amino acids: CASRRAEQYF. DNA of the CDR3: TGTGCCAGCAGGAGGGCCGAGCAGTACTTC.

This sequence joins TRBV4-1 and TRBJ2-3; 9 bases map to TRBD2. The CDR3 covers 17 residues. Trimming cost V 0 bases and J 4 bases; bases outside gene matches: 8. In germline, CDR1 is MGHRA, CDR2 YSYEKL. The CDR3 region is CASSQDLGGGVPDTQYF. CDR3 DNA: TGCGCCAGCAGCCAAGATCTCGGCGGGGGGGTCCCAGATACGCAGTATTTT.

The rearrangement links TRBV5-1 to TRBJ2-7, with 15 nucleotides matching TRBD2. This CDR3 region has 22 residues. CDR1 and CDR2 from the germline V gene are SGHRS and YFSETQ. V dropped 4 bases and J dropped 1; count of bases not matched to a gene: 21. The CDR3 DNA is TGCGCCAGCAGCCAACCTGGACTAGCGGGAGGGCTAAGGAAAAGGATTTCCTACGAGCAGTACTTC. This codes for CASSQPGLAGGLRKRISYEQYF.

This clone was recorded once. CDR3 nucleotides: TGTGCCAGCACTGTCAGCTACGAGCAGTACTTC. Protein product: CASTVSYEQYF. The chain has TRBV28 and TRBJ2-5, with D hard to call. TRBJ2-7 explains the end of the DNA better; the J call may be wrong. The CDR3 extends over 11 amino acids. Germline V gene sequence: CDR1 MDHEN, CDR2 SYDVKM.

The chain uses TRBV27 and TRBJ2-1; 8 nucleotides align to TRBD1. Germline CDR1 is MNHEY and CDR2 is SMNVEV (reference sequence). Trimming at V came to 8 bases and at J to 3 bases, leaving 12 bases not matched to a gene. The CDR3 is made up of 16 amino acids. CDR3 nucleotides: TGTGCCAGCGGGGACAGGAGACAGGCTAACTACAATGAGCAGTTCTTC. Amino acids: CASGDRRQANYNEQFF.

This chain joins TRBV5-4 and TRBJ2-7; either TRBD1 or TRBD2 may supply D (5 bases each). Trimming stripped 4 bases from V and 0 bases from J, with 11 bases between. This CDR3 has 14 residues. Germline loops: CDR1 SGHNT, CDR2 YYREEE (reference sequence). CDR3 nucleotide sequence: TGTGCCAGCAGCATCCGGGGCGGCTCCTACGAGCAGTACTTC. It encodes CASSIRGGSYEQYF.

V is TRBV30 and J is TRBJ2-7, with 8 bases that match TRBD1. CDR3 length: 18 residues. The V gene end was trimmed by 2 bases and the J gene end by 2 bases; junction bases not matched to a gene: 17. Germline assignment: CDR1 GTSNPN and CDR2 SVGIG (reference sequence). The CDR3 region is CAWSPPLRQGIVPYEQYF. The CDR3 DNA reads TGTGCCTGGAGTCCCCCCCTAAGACAGGGGATAGTCCCCTACGAGCAGTACTTC.

V usage is TRBV5-5 and J usage is TRBJ1-2; D might be TRBD1 (6 bases). Germline assignment: CDR1 SGHKS and CDR2 YYEKEE (reference sequence). The CDR3 is 14 residues long. V lost 3 bases and J 2 bases, leaving 11 bases between the germline ends. The CDR3 protein is CASSSTTGNYGYTF. In nucleotides, the CDR3 is TGTGCCAGCAGCTCCACAACAGGGAACTATGGCTACACCTTC.

The chain employs TRBV19 and TRBJ2-6; TRBD1 might be the D (5 bases). CDR3 length equals 17 residues. V was pared by 4 bases and J by 2 bases, with 15 bases between. Germline V gene sequence: CDR1 LNHDA, CDR2 SQIVND (reference sequence). The CDR3 loop reads CASSRLQGPTGANVLTF. In DNA, the CDR3 is TGTGCCAGTAGTAGGTTGCAGGGTCCCACTGGGGCCAACGTCCTGACTTTC.

The chain uses TRBV25-1 and TRBJ2-7; 8 bases match TRBD1. Germline V gene data show CDR1 as MGHDK and CDR2 as SYGVNS. J gave up 7 bases and V 10 bases, and 12 bases lay outside the gene matches. The CDR3 sequence is 13 residues long. CDR3 region: CATGQAATGEQYF. The CDR3 nucleotides read TGTGCCACGGGACAGGCGGCTACGGGGGAGCAGTACTTC.

The rearrangement links TRBV6-5 to TRBJ2-7; D uncertain. The V end was cut by 2 bases, the J end by 0 bases, with 8 bases between. In germline, CDR1 is MNHEY, CDR2 SVGAGI. This CDR3 has 14 amino acids. CDR3 sequence (DNA): TGTGCCAGCAGTTACACCCGAATCTCCTACGAGCAGTACTTC. Its translation is CASSYTRISYEQYF.

The chain couples TRBV2 to TRBJ2-1; D might be TRBD1 (6 bases). V shed 6 bases and J shed 4 bases, with 10 bases lying between them. The germline CDR1 and CDR2 sequences are SNHLY and FYNNEI. The CDR3 length is 13 residues. The CDR3: CASRRDRYNEQFF. DNA for the CDR3: TGTGCCAGCAGGCGTGACAGGTACAATGAGCAGTTCTTC.

This clone turned up a few times. The V gene is TRBV5-1, the J gene TRBJ1-5, with 7 bases identical to TRBD1. This CDR3 spans 14 amino acids. The V segment lost 0 bases and the J segment 4 bases; nucleotides outside the gene matches: 1. The germline V gene has CDR1 SGHRS and CDR2 YFSETQ. CDR3 sequence: CASSLGDRNQPQHF. In nucleotides, the CDR3 is TGCGCCAGCAGCTTGGGGGACAGAAATCAGCCCCAGCATTTT. Supplemented by reference TRBV5-1 and TRBJ1-5, the full variable domain reads KAGVTQTPRYLIKTRGQQVTLSCSPISGHRSVSWYQQTPGQGLQFLFEYFSETQRNKGNFPGRFSGRQFSNSRSEMNVSTLELGDSALYLCASSLGDRNQPQHFGDGTRLSIL.

V gene TRBV19 combines with J gene TRBJ1-1; D call uncertain. The CDR3 loop spans 12 amino acids. Trimming removed 7 bases at V and 1 base at J, with 7 bases between. Looked up from germline, CDR1 is LNHDA and CDR2 is SQIVND (reference sequence). This CDR3 reads CASIFRNTEAFF. The DNA for the CDR3 is TGTGCCAGTATTTTCAGGAACACTGAAGCTTTCTTT.

This clone was picked up one time. The chain couples TRBV6-5 to TRBJ1-2; maybe TRBD1 (5 bases). From germline, CDR1 is MNHEY and CDR2 SVGAGI. Trimming cost V 3 bases and J 8 bases, with 13 bases left between them. There are 13 residues in the CDR3. CDR3 sequence: CASSYRPTGGYTF. CDR3 DNA sequence: TGTGCCAGCAGTTATAGGCCTACAGGAGGCTACACCTTC.